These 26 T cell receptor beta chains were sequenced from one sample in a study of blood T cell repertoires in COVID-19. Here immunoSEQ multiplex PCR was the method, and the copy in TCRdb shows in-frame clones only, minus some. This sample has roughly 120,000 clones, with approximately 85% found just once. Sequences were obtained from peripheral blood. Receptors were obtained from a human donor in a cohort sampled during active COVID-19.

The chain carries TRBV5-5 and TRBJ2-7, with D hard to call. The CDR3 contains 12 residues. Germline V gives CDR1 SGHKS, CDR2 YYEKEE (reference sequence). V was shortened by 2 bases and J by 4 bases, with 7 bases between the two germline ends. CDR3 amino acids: CASSFTRYEQYF. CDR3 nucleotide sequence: TGTGCCAGCAGCTTCACAAGATACGAGCAGTACTTC.

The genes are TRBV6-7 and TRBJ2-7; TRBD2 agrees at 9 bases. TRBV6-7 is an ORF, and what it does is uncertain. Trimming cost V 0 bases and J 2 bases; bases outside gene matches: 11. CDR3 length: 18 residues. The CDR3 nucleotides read TGTGCCAGCAGTTACTCGAAGAGAGGTCTAGCGGGAACCTACGAGCAGTACTTC. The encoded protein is CASSYSKRGLAGTYEQYF.

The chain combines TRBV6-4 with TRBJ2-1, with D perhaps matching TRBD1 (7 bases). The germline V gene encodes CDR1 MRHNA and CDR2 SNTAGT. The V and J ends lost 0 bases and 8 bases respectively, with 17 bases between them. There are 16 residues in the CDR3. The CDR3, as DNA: TGTGCCAGCAGTGACTCGTCAGGGGGTAGCGGCTATGAGCAGTTCTTC. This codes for CASSDSSGGSGYEQFF.

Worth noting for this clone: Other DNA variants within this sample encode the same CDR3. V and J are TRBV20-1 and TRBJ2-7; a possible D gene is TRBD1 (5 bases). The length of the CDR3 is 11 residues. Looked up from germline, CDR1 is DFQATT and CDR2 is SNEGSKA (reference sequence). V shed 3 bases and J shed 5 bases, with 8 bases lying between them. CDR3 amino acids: CSASSGHEQYF. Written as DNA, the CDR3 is TGCAGTGCTAGTTCAGGGCACGAGCAGTACTTC.

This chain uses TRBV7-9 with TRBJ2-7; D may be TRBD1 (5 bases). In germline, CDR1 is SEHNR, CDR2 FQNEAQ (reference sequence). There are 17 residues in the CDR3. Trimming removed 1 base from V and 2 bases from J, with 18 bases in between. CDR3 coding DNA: TGTGCCAGCAGCTTAGTGGCAGGGCAGCTGGCCCCCTACGAGCAGTACTTC. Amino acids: CASSLVAGQLAPYEQYF.

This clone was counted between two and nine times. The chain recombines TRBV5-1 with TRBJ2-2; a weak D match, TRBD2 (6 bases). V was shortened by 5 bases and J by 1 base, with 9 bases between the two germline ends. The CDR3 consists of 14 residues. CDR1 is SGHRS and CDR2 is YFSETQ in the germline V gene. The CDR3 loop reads CASRASVNTGELFF. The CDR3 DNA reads TGCGCCAGCAGAGCTAGCGTGAACACCGGGGAGCTGTTTTTT.

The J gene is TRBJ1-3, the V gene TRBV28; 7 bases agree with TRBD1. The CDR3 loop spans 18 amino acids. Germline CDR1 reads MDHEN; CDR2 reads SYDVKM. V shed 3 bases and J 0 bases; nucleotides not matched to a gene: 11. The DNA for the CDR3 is TGTGCCAGCAGTTTTAGCGCGGGACAGTCCGTCTCTGGAAACACCATATATTTT. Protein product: CASSFSAGQSVSGNTIYF. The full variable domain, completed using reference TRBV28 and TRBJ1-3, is DVKVTQSSRYLVKRTGEKVFLECVQDMDHENMFWYRQDPGLGLRLIYFSYDVKMKEKGDIPEGYSVSREKKERFSLILESASTNQTSMYLCASSFSAGQSVSGNTIYFGEGSWLTVV.

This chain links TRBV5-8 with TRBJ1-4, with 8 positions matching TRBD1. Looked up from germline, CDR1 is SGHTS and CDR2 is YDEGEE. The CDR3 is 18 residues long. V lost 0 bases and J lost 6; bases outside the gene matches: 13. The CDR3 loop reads CASSLVVTGDVEDEKLFF. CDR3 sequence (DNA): TGTGCCAGCAGCTTGGTTGTGACAGGGGACGTCGAGGATGAAAAACTGTTTTTT.

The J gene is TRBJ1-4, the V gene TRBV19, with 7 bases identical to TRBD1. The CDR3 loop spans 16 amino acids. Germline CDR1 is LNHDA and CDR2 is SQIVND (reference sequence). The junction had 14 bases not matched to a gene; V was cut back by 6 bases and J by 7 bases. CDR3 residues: CASRHTTGELSEKLFF. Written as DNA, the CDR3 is TGTGCCAGTAGACATACAACAGGGGAGCTAAGTGAAAAACTGTTTTTT.

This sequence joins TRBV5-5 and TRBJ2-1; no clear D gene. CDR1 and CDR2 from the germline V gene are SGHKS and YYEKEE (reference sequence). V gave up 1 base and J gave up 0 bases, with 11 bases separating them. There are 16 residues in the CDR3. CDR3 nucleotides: TGTGCCAGCAGCTTGCCTCCGAGAAGCTCCTACAATGAGCAGTTCTTC. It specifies CASSLPPRSSYNEQFF.

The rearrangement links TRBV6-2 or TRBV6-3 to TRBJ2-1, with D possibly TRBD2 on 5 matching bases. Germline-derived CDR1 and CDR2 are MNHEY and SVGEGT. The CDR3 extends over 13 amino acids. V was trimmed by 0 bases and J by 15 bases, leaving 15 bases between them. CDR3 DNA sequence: TGTGCCAGCAGTTACTCTAGCGCGGCGAAGTCGTTCTTC. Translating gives CASSYSSAAKSFF.

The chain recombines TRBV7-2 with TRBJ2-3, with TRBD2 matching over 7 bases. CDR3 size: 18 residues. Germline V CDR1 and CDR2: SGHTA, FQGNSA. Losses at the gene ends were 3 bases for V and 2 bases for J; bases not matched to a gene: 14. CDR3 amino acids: CASSFSSGGVIPTDTQYF. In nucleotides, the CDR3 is TGTGCCAGCAGCTTCTCTTCGGGGGGAGTAATCCCCACAGATACGCAGTATTTT.

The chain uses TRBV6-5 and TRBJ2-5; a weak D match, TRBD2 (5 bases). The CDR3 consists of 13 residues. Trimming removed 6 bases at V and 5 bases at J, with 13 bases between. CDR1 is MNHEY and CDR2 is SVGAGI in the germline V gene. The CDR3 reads CASSPGLRETQYF. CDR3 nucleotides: TGTGCCAGCAGCCCCGGACTTAGGGAGACCCAGTACTTC.

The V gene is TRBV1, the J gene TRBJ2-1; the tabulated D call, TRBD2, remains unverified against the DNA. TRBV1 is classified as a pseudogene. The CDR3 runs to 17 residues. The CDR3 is CTSSQEAGRAPYNEQFF. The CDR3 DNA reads TGCACCAGCAGCCAAGAAGCGGGACGTGCCCCCTACAATGAGCAGTTCTTC.

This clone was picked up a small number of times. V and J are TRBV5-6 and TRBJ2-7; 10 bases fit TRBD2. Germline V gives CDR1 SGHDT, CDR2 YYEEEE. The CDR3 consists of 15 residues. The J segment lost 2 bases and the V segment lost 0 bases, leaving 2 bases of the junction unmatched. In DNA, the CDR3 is TGTGCCAGCAGCTTGGCGGGACTAGCGCCCTACGAGCAGTACTTC. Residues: CASSLAGLAPYEQYF.

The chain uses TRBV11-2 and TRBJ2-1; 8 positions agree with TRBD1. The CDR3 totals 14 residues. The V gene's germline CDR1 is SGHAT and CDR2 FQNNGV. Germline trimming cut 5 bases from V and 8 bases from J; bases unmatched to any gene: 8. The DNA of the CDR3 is TGTGCCAGCAGCCACCCGGACAGGGTCGATGAGCAGTTCTTC. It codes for CASSHPDRVDEQFF.

In nucleotides, the CDR3 is TGTGCCAGCAGCCAAGATACACGCGGGGTGGGCTACACCTTC. Residues: CASSQDTRGVGYTF. The V call is TRBV14, the J call TRBJ1-2; no definite D call. The CDR3 totals 14 residues. Germline lookup yields CDR1 SGHDN and CDR2 FVKESK. V lost 0 bases to trimming and J lost 8 bases, with 13 bases between them.

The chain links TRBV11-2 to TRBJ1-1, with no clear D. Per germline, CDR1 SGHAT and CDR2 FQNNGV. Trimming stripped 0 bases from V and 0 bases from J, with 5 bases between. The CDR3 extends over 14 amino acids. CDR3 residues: CASSLDLLNTEAFF. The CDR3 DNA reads TGTGCCAGCAGCTTAGACCTTTTGAACACTGAAGCTTTCTTT. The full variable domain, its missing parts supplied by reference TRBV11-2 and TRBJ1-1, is EAGVAQSPRYKIIEKRQSVAFWCNPISGHATLYWYQQILGQGPKLLIQFQNNGVVDDSQLPKDRFSAERLKGVDSTLKIQPAKLEDSAVYLCASSLDLLNTEAFFGQGTRLTVV.

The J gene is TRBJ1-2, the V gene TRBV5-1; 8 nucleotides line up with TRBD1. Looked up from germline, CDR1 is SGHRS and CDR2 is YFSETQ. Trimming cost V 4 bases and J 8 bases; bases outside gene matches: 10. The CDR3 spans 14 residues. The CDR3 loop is CASSPTDRVKGYTF. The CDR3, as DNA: TGCGCCAGCAGCCCAACGGACAGGGTCAAGGGCTACACCTTC.

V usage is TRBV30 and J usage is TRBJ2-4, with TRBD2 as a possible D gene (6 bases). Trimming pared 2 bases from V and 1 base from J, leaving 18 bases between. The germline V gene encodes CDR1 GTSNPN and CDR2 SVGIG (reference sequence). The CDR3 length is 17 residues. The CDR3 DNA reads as TGTGCCTGGAGTTCCCGGGACTGGGCACTGGCCAAAAACATTCAGTACTTC. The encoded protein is CAWSSRDWALAKNIQYF.

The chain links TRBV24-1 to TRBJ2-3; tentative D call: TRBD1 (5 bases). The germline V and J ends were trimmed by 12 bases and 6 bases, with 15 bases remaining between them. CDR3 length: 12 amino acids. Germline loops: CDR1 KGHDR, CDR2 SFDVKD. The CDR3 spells CAVGPGRDTQYF. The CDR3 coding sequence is TGTGCCGTCGGCCCAGGGCGGGATACGCAGTATTTT.

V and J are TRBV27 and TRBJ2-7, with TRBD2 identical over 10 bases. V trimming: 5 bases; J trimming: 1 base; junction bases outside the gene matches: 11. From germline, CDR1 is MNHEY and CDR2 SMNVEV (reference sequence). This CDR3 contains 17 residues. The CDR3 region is CASSPSPSGSSSYEQYF. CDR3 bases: TGTGCCAGCAGTCCGTCCCCTAGCGGGAGTAGTTCCTACGAGCAGTACTTC.

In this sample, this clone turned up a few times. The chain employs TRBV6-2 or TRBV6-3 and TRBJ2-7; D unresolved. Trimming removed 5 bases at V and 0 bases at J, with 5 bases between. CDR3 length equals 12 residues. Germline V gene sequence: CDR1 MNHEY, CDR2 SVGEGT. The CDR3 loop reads CASSISSYEQYF. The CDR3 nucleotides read TGTGCCAGCAGTATTAGCTCCTACGAGCAGTACTTC.

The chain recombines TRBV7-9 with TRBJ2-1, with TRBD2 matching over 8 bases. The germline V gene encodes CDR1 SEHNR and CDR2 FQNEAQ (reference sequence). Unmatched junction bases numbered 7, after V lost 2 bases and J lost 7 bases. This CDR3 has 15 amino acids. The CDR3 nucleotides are TGTGCCAGCAGCTTATTGGCGGGAGGAGGTAATGAGCAGTTCTTC. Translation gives CASSLLAGGGNEQFF.

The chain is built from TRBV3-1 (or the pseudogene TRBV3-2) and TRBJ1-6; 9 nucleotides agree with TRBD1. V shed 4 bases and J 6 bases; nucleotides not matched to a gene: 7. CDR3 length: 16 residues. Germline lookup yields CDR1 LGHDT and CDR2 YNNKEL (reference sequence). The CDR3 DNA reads TGTGCCAGCAGCCTAAGAGACAGGGGGGGTAATTCACCCCTCCACTTT. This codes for CASSLRDRGGNSPLHF.

CDR3 residues: CASSPLGQGANYGYTF. Here the CDR3 DNA reads TGTGCCAGCAGCCCTCTTGGACAGGGGGCGAACTATGGCTACACCTTC. The J gene is TRBJ1-2, the V gene TRBV14; 11 nucleotides line up with TRBD1. Losses at the gene ends were 4 bases for V and 2 bases for J; bases not matched to a gene: 6. In germline, CDR1 is SGHDN, CDR2 FVKESK. The CDR3 has 16 amino acids.